These 17 T cell receptor beta chains share one sample of origin, sequenced in a study of cytomegalovirus exposure and HLA in healthy donors. Primers included in the PCR were 60 Vbeta and 13 Jbeta primers. Generated by immunoSEQ multiplex PCR, the TCRdb table keeps only in-frame clones and is missing some. The sample has about 170,000 clones, roughly 76% seen once; the top ten hold about 2.5%. The sample was PBMCs. These receptors were obtained from a male donor in good health and CMV-seronegative.

The CDR3 spells CASSGEQGQTQYF. CDR3 nucleotide sequence: TGTGCCAGCAGTGGAGAACAGGGGCAGACCCAGTACTTC. The V gene is TRBV2, the J gene TRBJ2-5; 7 bases are shared with TRBD1. Germline V gene lookup returns CDR1 SNHLY and CDR2 FYNNEI. This CDR3 has 13 residues. The V gene end was trimmed by 4 bases and the J gene end by 6 bases; junction bases not matched to a gene: 5. Full variable domain (remainder filled in from reference TRBV2 and TRBJ2-5): EPEVTQTPSHQVTQMGQEVILRCVPISNHLYFYWYRQILGQKVEFLVSFYNNEISEKSEIFDDQFSVERPDGSNFTLKIRSTKLEDSAMYFCASSGEQGQTQYFGPGTRLLVL.

This clone has just one count. V gene TRBV29-1 combines with J gene TRBJ2-7; D remains ambiguous. The CDR3 loop spans 14 amino acids. V gave up 1 base and J gave up 0 bases, with 10 bases separating them. Germline CDR1 is SQVTM and CDR2 is ANQGSEA. In DNA, the CDR3 is TGCAGCGTTGAAGGTAGGAGCGACTCCTACGAGCAGTACTTC. Encoded protein: CSVEGRSDSYEQYF.

The chain carries TRBV7-9 and TRBJ2-7; the match to TRBD2 covers 11 bases. Germline values: CDR1 SEHNR, CDR2 FQNEAQ (reference sequence). The CDR3 is made up of 16 amino acids. The V segment lost 5 bases and the J segment 7 bases; nucleotides outside the gene matches: 13. CDR3 in DNA: TGTGCCAGCAGCCCCCCGGGACTAGCGGACCTCCGAGAGCAGTACTTC. It specifies CASSPPGLADLREQYF.

The chain combines TRBV5-6 with TRBJ1-2; D is unresolved. Germline CDR1 is SGHDT and CDR2 is YYEEEE. Trimming pared 2 bases from V and 0 bases from J, leaving 17 bases between. The length of the CDR3 is 17 residues. The chain's CDR3 is CASSFSAPTHPNYGYTF. The CDR3 DNA reads as TGTGCCAGCAGCTTTTCAGCGCCGACTCACCCTAACTATGGCTACACCTTC.

This clone has just one count. CDR3 region: CASSQAGTGEGQPQHF. The CDR3 nucleotides are TGCGCCAGCAGCCAGGCCGGGACAGGGGAGGGACAGCCCCAGCATTTT. This chain joins TRBV4-1 and TRBJ1-5; 10 bases are a match to TRBD1. This CDR3 is built from 16 residues. Trimming removed 3 bases from V and 7 bases from J; junction bases left unmatched: 9. Germline V gene lookup returns CDR1 MGHRA and CDR2 YSYEKL.

The chain couples TRBV9 to TRBJ2-2, with D maybe TRBD2 (6 bases). The germline CDR1 and CDR2 sequences are SGDLS and YYNGEE. Trimming took off 5 bases at V and 0 bases at J, with 11 bases between the two ends. There are 15 residues in the CDR3. The CDR3 reads CASRAGSTNTGELFF. CDR3 bases: TGTGCCAGCAGGGCGGGAAGTACGAACACCGGGGAGCTGTTTTTT.

CDR3 in DNA: TGTGCCTGGGGACCGGGGGATAATTCACCCCTCCACTTT. Protein sequence: CAWGPGDNSPLHF. The chain has TRBV30 and TRBJ1-6, with D possibly being TRBD1 (5 bases). Germline V CDR1 and CDR2: GTSNPN, SVGIG (reference sequence). The CDR3 sequence is 13 residues long. The V end was cut by 5 bases, the J end by 5 bases, with 10 bases between.

The table lists this clone with a count of one. This chain joins TRBV6-6 and TRBJ1-5, with D possibly being TRBD1 (6 bases). CDR1 is MNHNY, CDR2 SVGAGI, per germline (reference sequence). V dropped 6 bases and J dropped 1 base, with 13 bases sitting between them. The CDR3 consists of 15 residues. The CDR3 region is CASRLGGSSNQPQHF. The CDR3 region has the DNA TGTGCCAGCAGGCTAGGGGGTTCAAGCAATCAGCCCCAGCATTTT.

This clone has only a few counts. Here the CDR3 DNA reads TGCAGCGCTAGGGGTTCCCAAGAGACCCAGTACTTC. Its translation: CSARGSQETQYF. The chain uses TRBV29-1 and TRBJ2-5; TRBD1 is a possible D gene (5 bases). Per the germline V gene, CDR1 is SQVTM and CDR2 is ANQGSEA. The V gene lost 7 bases and the J gene lost 1 base, with 10 bases spanning the gap. This CDR3 is built from 12 residues.

This clone came up a few times. This chain uses TRBV2 with TRBJ1-2; D is unresolved. The ends were cut back, 6 bases at V and 3 bases at J, with 14 bases in the middle. The CDR3 has 14 residues. Germline V lookup: CDR1 SNHLY, CDR2 FYNNEI. CDR3 in DNA: TGTGCCAGCAGGAGACTCGTGGCGGACTATGGCTACACCTTC. Encoded protein: CASRRLVADYGYTF.

This clone occurred once. The rearrangement joins TRBV7-9 to TRBJ2-2, with D perhaps matching TRBD1 (6 bases). The length of the CDR3 is 15 residues. Trimming pared 4 bases from V and 2 bases from J, leaving 11 bases between. The V gene's germline CDR1 is SEHNR and CDR2 FQNEAQ (reference sequence). CDR3 protein: CASSSTGDNTGELFF. In DNA, the CDR3 is TGTGCCAGCAGCTCGACAGGAGATAACACCGGGGAGCTGTTTTTT.

As regards this clone: One junction end does not reproduce the germline sequence, and a read error may be involved. The chain recombines TRBV27 with TRBJ2-3; 13 bases map to TRBD2. Germline values: CDR1 MNHEY, CDR2 SMNVEV (reference sequence). This CDR3 spans 17 amino acids. CDR3 sequence: CASSSHGTSGERDAQYF. The CDR3 DNA follows: TGTGCCAGCAGTTCTCACGGGACTAGCGGGGAACGAGATGCGCAGTATTTT.

The chain combines TRBV30 with TRBJ1-1, with TRBD1 matching over 8 bases. The CDR3 is made up of 11 amino acids. V dropped 7 bases and J dropped 12; count of bases not matched to a gene: 10. Germline lookup yields CDR1 GTSNPN and CDR2 SVGIG (reference sequence). The CDR3, as DNA: TGTGCCTACCAAATTACAGGGGGAACTTTCTTT. Amino acid sequence: CAYQITGGTFF.

CDR3 sequence reads: CASSTGPAANYGYTF. As DNA, the CDR3 is TGTGCCAGCAGTACAGGGCCCGCAGCTAACTATGGCTACACCTTC. The rearrangement uses TRBV6-5 and TRBJ1-2, with D possibly TRBD1 on 6 matching bases. Germline values: CDR1 MNHEY, CDR2 SVGAGI. Trimming removed 5 bases at V and 0 bases at J, with 13 bases between. This CDR3 is 15 amino acids long.

The V and J genes are TRBV30 and TRBJ2-7, with D possibly being TRBD1 (5 bases). V lost 2 bases and J lost 10, with 12 bases in between. Germline V gives CDR1 GTSNPN, CDR2 SVGIG (reference sequence). The CDR3 covers 11 residues. CDR3: CAWSLAGQQYF. The CDR3 bases are TGTGCCTGGAGTCTTGCAGGGCAACAGTACTTC.

About this clone itself: One junction end does not reproduce the germline sequence, and a read error may be involved. The chain employs TRBV11-2 and TRBJ2-7; D call uncertain. Per germline, CDR1 SGHAT and CDR2 FQNNGV. This CDR3 contains 8 residues. DNA for the CDR3: TGTGCCAGCAGCCTAACCAACTTC. It specifies CASSLTNF.

This chain connects TRBV12-5 to TRBJ1-4; the D is unclear. Germline CDR1 LGHNT, CDR2 FRNRAP. V gave up 3 bases and J gave up 2 bases, with 7 bases separating them. The CDR3 totals 14 residues. The CDR3 DNA follows: TGTGCTAGTGGTTTTGGTCAGACTAATGAAAAACTGTTTTTT. Protein sequence: CASGFGQTNEKLFF.